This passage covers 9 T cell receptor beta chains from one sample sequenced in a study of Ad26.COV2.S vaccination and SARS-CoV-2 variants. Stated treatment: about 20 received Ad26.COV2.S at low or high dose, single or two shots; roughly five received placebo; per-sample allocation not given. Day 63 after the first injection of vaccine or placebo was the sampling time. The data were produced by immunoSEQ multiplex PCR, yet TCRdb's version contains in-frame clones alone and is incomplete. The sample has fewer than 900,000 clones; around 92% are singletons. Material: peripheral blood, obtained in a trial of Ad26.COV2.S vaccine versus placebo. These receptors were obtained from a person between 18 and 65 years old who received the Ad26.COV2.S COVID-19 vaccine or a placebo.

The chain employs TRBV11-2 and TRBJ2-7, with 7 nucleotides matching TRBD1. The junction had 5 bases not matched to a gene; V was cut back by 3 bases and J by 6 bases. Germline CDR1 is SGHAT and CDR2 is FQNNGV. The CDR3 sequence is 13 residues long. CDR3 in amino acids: CASSFTGVIEQYF. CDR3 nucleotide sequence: TGTGCCAGCAGCTTTACAGGGGTCATCGAGCAGTACTTC.

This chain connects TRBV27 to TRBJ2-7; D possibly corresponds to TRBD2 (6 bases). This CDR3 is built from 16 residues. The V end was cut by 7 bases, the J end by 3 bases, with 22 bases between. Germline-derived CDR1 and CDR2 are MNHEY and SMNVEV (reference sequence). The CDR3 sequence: CASTDFWGVLRYEQYF. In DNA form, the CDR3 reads TGTGCCAGCACCGATTTTTGGGGGGTTTTACGCTACGAGCAGTACTTC.

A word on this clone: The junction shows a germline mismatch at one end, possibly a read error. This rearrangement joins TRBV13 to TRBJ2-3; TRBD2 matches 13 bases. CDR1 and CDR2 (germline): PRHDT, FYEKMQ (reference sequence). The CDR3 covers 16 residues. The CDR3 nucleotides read TGTGCCAGCAGCCTAGGACTAGCGGGGGCCACAGATACGCAGTATTTT. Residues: CASSLGLAGATDTQYF.

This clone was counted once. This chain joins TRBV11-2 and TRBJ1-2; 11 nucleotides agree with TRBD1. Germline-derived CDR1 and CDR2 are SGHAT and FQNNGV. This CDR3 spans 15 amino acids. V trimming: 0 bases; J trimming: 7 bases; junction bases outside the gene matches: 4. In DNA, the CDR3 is TGTGCCAGCAGCTTAGAGGACAGGGGGCCCTCTGGCTACACCTTC. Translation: CASSLEDRGPSGYTF.

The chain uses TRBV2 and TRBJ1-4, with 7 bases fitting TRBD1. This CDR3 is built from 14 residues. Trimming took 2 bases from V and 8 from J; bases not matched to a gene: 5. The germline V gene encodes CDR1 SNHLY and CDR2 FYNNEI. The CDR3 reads CASSELTGREKLFF. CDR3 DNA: TGTGCCAGCAGTGAATTGACAGGGAGGGAAAAACTGTTTTTT.

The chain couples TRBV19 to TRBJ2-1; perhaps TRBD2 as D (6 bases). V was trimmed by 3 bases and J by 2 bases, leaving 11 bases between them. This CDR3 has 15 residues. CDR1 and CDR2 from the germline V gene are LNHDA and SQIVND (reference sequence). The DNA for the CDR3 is TGTGCCAGTAGTATTGGCGGGGCTCCCTACAATGAGCAGTTCTTC. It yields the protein CASSIGGAPYNEQFF.

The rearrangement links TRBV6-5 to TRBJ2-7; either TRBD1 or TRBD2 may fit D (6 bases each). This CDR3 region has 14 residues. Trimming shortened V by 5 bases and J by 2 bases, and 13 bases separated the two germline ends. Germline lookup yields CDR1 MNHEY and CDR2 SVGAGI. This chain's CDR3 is CASSRYREAYEQYF. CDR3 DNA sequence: TGTGCCAGCAGTCGGTACAGGGAGGCCTACGAGCAGTACTTC.

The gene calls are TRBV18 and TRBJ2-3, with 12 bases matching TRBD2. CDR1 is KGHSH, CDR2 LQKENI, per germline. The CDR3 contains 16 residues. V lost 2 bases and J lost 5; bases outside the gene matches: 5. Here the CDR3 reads CASSPALAGGRDTQYF. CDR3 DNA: TGTGCCAGCTCACCAGCACTAGCGGGAGGACGAGATACGCAGTATTTT.

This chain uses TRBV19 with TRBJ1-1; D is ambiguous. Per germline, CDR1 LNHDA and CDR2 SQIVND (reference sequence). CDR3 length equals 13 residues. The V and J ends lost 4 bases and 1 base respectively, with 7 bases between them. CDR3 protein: CASSSGENTEAFF. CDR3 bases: TGTGCCAGTAGTAGCGGGGAGAACACTGAAGCTTTCTTT.